The 30 T cell receptor beta chains in this list originate from one sample, sequenced in a study of blood T cells in healthy people across ages (dated by TCRdb to the mid-2010s). Library preparation was by 5' RACE. Sequencing was carried out with an Illumina HiSeq 2500. A second roughly 6 to 12 cycle PCR used a sample-barcoded 5' primer and a J-beta primer mix. Clones were called with MiXCR by TCRdb after fastp trimmed the public reads at Q25, and only in-frame beta chains were retained. One record per CDR3 amino acid sequence lists the most common genes and DNA. The sample has about 1.6 million distinct CDR3 sequences on record, about 31% of them singletons. The ten biggest clones cover roughly 10% of the sample. Sequencing was done on a sample of blood. The receptors originated from a woman in her 30s in good health.

This clonotype was observed a handful of times. This sequence joins TRBV29-1 and TRBJ2-1; D unresolved. The CDR3 extends over 12 amino acids. V lost 5 bases and J lost 6, with 11 bases in between. The germline gives CDR1 SQVTM, CDR2 ANQGSEA. In nucleotides, the CDR3 is TGCAGCGTTTCCCGGGTAAGCAATGAGCAGTTCTTC. This sequence encodes CSVSRVSNEQFF.

This clonotype was seen repeatedly, ten times or more. The chain is built from TRBV5-1 and TRBJ2-5; 8 bases map to TRBD1. Trimming took 2 bases from V and 3 from J; bases not matched to a gene: 0. Looked up from germline, CDR1 is SGHRS and CDR2 is YFSETQ. This CDR3 spans 13 amino acids. The CDR3 loop is CASSLQGEETQYF. CDR3 nucleotides: TGCGCCAGCAGCTTACAGGGGGAAGAGACCCAGTACTTC.

This clonotype appeared many times. The chain carries TRBV25-1 and TRBJ2-3; 9 positions match TRBD1. Germline V CDR1 and CDR2: MGHDK, SYGVNS. The CDR3 totals 16 residues. The junction had 7 bases not matched to a gene; V was cut back by 5 bases and J by 1 base. In DNA, the CDR3 is TGTGCCAGCAGTTCCAAAAGGACAGGGGGCACAGATACGCAGTATTTT. The encoded protein is CASSSKRTGGTDTQYF.

V usage is TRBV6-1 and J usage is TRBJ2-6; D is undetermined. V lost 7 bases to trimming and J lost 1 base, with 8 bases between them. Per the germline V gene, CDR1 is MNHNS and CDR2 is SASEGT. The CDR3 loop spans 14 amino acids. CDR3 sequence (DNA): TGTGCCAGCAACCAATGGTCTGGGGCCAACGTCCTGACTTTC. This encodes CASNQWSGANVLTF.

This clonotype has at least ten counts. V and J are TRBV29-1 and TRBJ2-1; TRBD2 aligns across 9 bases. The CDR3 is 15 residues long. Per the germline V gene, CDR1 is SQVTM and CDR2 is ANQGSEA. With V trimmed by 4 bases and J by 4 bases, 8 bases remained unmatched. The CDR3: CSVGTLAGMYNEQFF. CDR3 nucleotide sequence: TGCAGCGTTGGGACTCTAGCGGGAATGTACAATGAGCAGTTCTTC.

This clonotype was seen only a few times. CDR3 DNA sequence: TGCGCCAGCAGCTCCCTGGCAGGGGGCATCTATGGCTACACCTTC. Amino acid sequence: CASSSLAGGIYGYTF. The chain is built from TRBV5-1 and TRBJ1-2, with TRBD1 identical over 8 bases. Trimming cost V 3 bases and J 4 bases; bases outside gene matches: 8. This CDR3 comprises 15 residues. Per the germline V gene, CDR1 is SGHRS and CDR2 is YFSETQ.

This clonotype was detected a few times. The chain recombines TRBV5-5 with TRBJ2-7; TRBD1 might be the D (5 bases). V was cut by 3 bases and J by 4 bases, with 11 bases left in between. The germline CDR1 and CDR2 sequences are SGHKS and YYEKEE (reference sequence). The CDR3 has 13 residues. Here the CDR3 DNA reads TGTGCCAGCAGCTCACAGGTCCAATACGAGCAGTACTTC. It yields the protein CASSSQVQYEQYF. The entire variable domain, with the rest obtained from reference TRBV5-5 and TRBJ2-7, is as follows: DAGVTQSPTHLIKTRGQQVTLRCSPISGHKSVSWYQQVLGQGPQFIFQYYEKEERGRGNFPDRFSARQFPNYSSELNVNALLLGDSALYLCASSSQVQYEQYFGPGTRLTVT.

This clonotype occurred a few times. A read error may account for a junction end that differs from germline. This rearrangement joins TRBV10-3 to TRBJ2-5; D is unclear. This CDR3 has 13 amino acids. The germline V gene has CDR1 ENHRY and CDR2 SYGVKD. CDR3 sequence (DNA): TGTGTCATCAGTGCCCCCACCCAAGAGACCCAGTACTTC. Amino acids: CVISAPTQETQYF.

The chain couples TRBV20-1 to TRBJ2-5, with no clear D. Germline-derived CDR1 and CDR2 are DFQATT and SNEGSKA (reference sequence). V lost 2 bases to trimming and J lost 5 bases, with 12 bases between them. CDR3 length equals 13 residues. CDR3 sequence (DNA): TGCAGTGCTAGACCCGTGAGTCGGGAGACCCAGTACTTC. It yields the protein CSARPVSRETQYF.

This clonotype has a handful of counts. This chain connects TRBV20-1 to TRBJ2-7; D unclear. Germline-derived CDR1 and CDR2 are DFQATT and SNEGSKA (reference sequence). V lost 3 bases and J lost 6, with 12 bases in between. CDR3 length equals 12 residues. DNA of the CDR3: TGCAGTGCTAGCCCCCTGGGTCGCGAGCAGTACTTC. Its translation is CSASPLGREQYF.

About this clonotype itself: A clone one base away is much larger, so this may be a read error. The chain recombines TRBV4-1 with TRBJ2-3, with 10 bases aligning to TRBD2. J gave up 3 bases and V 7 bases, and 10 bases lay outside the gene matches. The CDR3 has 16 residues. Germline V lookup: CDR1 MGHRA, CDR2 YSYEKL. As DNA, the CDR3 is TGCGCCAGCACCAAAACTGAGGGACTAGCGACAGATACGCAGTATTTT. Its translation: CASTKTEGLATDTQYF.

This clonotype has only one observation. The chain couples TRBV28 to TRBJ1-2; D is ambiguous. Germline CDR1 and CDR2: MDHEN and SYDVKM. The ends were cut back, 6 bases at V and 4 bases at J, with 9 bases in the middle. The CDR3 totals 12 residues. CDR3 in DNA: TGTGCCAGCAGCGCAGATATCTATGGCTACACCTTC. Amino acid sequence: CASSADIYGYTF.

This clonotype was counted a few times. The chain couples TRBV12-3 or TRBV12-4 to TRBJ2-3; TRBD2 agrees at 11 bases. V lost 7 bases to trimming and J lost 2 bases; unmatched junction nucleotides: 5. This CDR3 contains 15 residues. CDR3 DNA sequence: TGTGCCAGCAAGACGGGACTAGCGGCCACAGATACGCAGTATTTT. Amino acid sequence: CASKTGLAATDTQYF.

The table lists this clonotype with a few counts. The CDR3 region is CSARDPSSDRYEQYF. CDR3 DNA: TGCAGTGCTAGAGATCCCTCCAGCGATAGATACGAGCAGTACTTC. The chain links TRBV20-1 to TRBJ2-7, with D unresolved. V dropped 0 bases and J dropped 4 bases, with 16 bases sitting between them. This CDR3 comprises 15 residues. Germline V gene data show CDR1 as DFQATT and CDR2 as SNEGSKA (reference sequence).

The V gene is TRBV6-6, the J gene TRBJ1-1, with D maybe TRBD1 (5 bases). The V and J ends lost 2 bases and 1 base respectively, with 14 bases between them. Germline-derived CDR1 and CDR2 are MNHNY and SVGAGI (reference sequence). The CDR3 sequence is 16 residues long. CDR3 in amino acids: CASSYKVRGRNTEAFF. The CDR3 nucleotides read TGTGCCAGCAGTTACAAGGTCCGGGGCAGGAACACTGAAGCTTTCTTT.

This clonotype has only a few counts. This sequence joins TRBV20-1 and TRBJ2-4; 7 nucleotides align to TRBD2. The germline gives CDR1 DFQATT, CDR2 SNEGSKA (reference sequence). The CDR3 is made up of 14 amino acids. The V and J ends lost 6 bases and 1 base, in that order; junction bases with no gene match: 6. CDR3 in DNA: TGCAGTGCCAGACTAGCAGCCGCCAAAAACATTCAGTACTTC. Translation gives CSARLAAAKNIQYF.

The genes are TRBV25-1 and TRBJ2-5; D is possibly TRBD2 (5 bases). The length of the CDR3 is 15 residues. The V gene lost 1 base and the J gene lost 4 bases, with 13 bases spanning the gap. Germline lookup yields CDR1 MGHDK and CDR2 SYGVNS. The CDR3 DNA is TGTGCCAGCAGTGAATGGGGTGGCGGAGGAGAGACCCAGTACTTC. Its translation is CASSEWGGGGETQYF.

Many counts were recorded for this clonotype. The CDR3 spells CASSQALDYEQYF. In DNA form, the CDR3 reads TGTGCCAGCAGCCAAGCCCTAGACTACGAGCAGTACTTC. The chain uses TRBV3-1 and TRBJ2-7; D unclear. Trimming shortened V by 1 base and J by 3 bases, and 7 bases separated the two germline ends. CDR1 and CDR2 from the germline V gene are LGHDT and YNNKEL (reference sequence). The length of the CDR3 is 13 residues.

This clonotype was detected a few times. This chain connects TRBV6-2 or TRBV6-3 to TRBJ2-1; 10 positions agree with TRBD2. J gave up 8 bases and V 7 bases, and 14 bases lay outside the gene matches. In germline, CDR1 is MNHEY, CDR2 SVGEGT. CDR3 length equals 16 residues. The CDR3 here is CASKDVERGGFDEQFF. CDR3 nucleotide sequence: TGTGCCAGCAAGGATGTAGAGCGGGGGGGCTTCGATGAGCAGTTCTTC.

This clonotype occurred a few times. The chain combines TRBV9 with TRBJ2-3; TRBD2 matches 8 bases. With V trimmed by 4 bases and J by 8 bases, 9 bases remained unmatched. Germline V gene data show CDR1 as SGDLS and CDR2 as YYNGEE. The CDR3 consists of 14 residues. CDR3 sequence (DNA): TGTGCCAGCAGCCGGGGGGGCTCAGATGGTACGCAGTATTTT. Its translation: CASSRGGSDGTQYF.

V usage is TRBV20-1 and J usage is TRBJ1-5; tentative D call: TRBD1 (5 bases). The CDR3 spans 15 residues. Per the germline V gene, CDR1 is DFQATT and CDR2 is SNEGSKA (reference sequence). Trimming stripped 5 bases from V and 5 bases from J, with 19 bases between. In nucleotides, the CDR3 is TGCAGTGCTGGGAGAGGGGTTTCGTCCGATCAGCCCCAGCATTTT. Encoded protein: CSAGRGVSSDQPQHF.

Concerning this clonotype: Its ends do not fully match the called genes, so a read error is possible. CDR3 DNA: TGTGCCGGCAGCCCATCCGGGACTGTTTCCTATGAGCAGTACTTC. It specifies CAGSPSGTVSYEQYF. V and J are TRBV3-1 and TRBJ2-7; D perhaps matches TRBD2 (6 bases). The CDR3 loop spans 15 amino acids. Germline V gives CDR1 LGHDT, CDR2 YNNKEL (reference sequence).

V usage is TRBV20-1 and J usage is TRBJ2-1; D might be TRBD1 (6 bases). Germline values: CDR1 DFQATT, CDR2 SNEGSKA (reference sequence). V was cut by 6 bases and J by 13 bases, with 19 bases left in between. The CDR3 loop spans 12 amino acids. Here the CDR3 reads CSAHGTLRGQFF. CDR3 bases: TGCAGTGCACACGGGACCCTCAGGGGACAGTTCTTC.

The chain has TRBV3-1 and TRBJ2-2; the D is unclear. The CDR3 spans 16 residues. Trimming took off 4 bases at V and 0 bases at J, with 12 bases between the two ends. Per the germline V gene, CDR1 is LGHDT and CDR2 is YNNKEL (reference sequence). CDR3: CASSPLRTSNTGELFF. In nucleotides, the CDR3 is TGTGCCAGCAGCCCCCTCAGAACATCGAACACCGGGGAGCTGTTTTTT.

On this clonotype: This could be a read error, since a much larger clone is one nucleotide away. The chain joins TRBV27 to TRBJ2-3; D is uncertain. The germline CDR1 and CDR2 sequences are MNHEY and SMNVEV (reference sequence). Trimming took off 5 bases at V and 5 bases at J, with 8 bases between the two ends. The CDR3 runs to 12 residues. CDR3 nucleotide sequence: TGTGCCAGCAGTATCGTAGGAGATACGCAGTATTTT. Translation gives CASSIVGDTQYF.

This clonotype appeared once. The V gene is TRBV5-5, the J gene TRBJ2-5, with TRBD2 matching 13 bases. Germline assignment: CDR1 SGHKS and CDR2 YYEKEE (reference sequence). This CDR3 is built from 15 residues. V trimming: 3 bases; J trimming: 11 bases; junction bases outside the gene matches: 10. CDR3 bases: TGTGCCAGCAGCTGGACTAGCGGGAGTCTCAATGAGCAGTACTTC. Protein sequence: CASSWTSGSLNEQYF. The full variable domain, rest sourced from reference TRBV5-5 and TRBJ2-5, is DAGVTQSPTHLIKTRGQQVTLRCSPISGHKSVSWYQQVLGQGPQFIFQYYEKEERGRGNFPDRFSARQFPNYSSELNVNALLLGDSALYLCASSWTSGSLNEQYFGPGTRLLVL.

The DNA for the CDR3 is TGTGCCAGCATCGCCGAACAGTTCTACAATGAGCAGTTCTTC. This translates into CASIAEQFYNEQFF. The chain uses TRBV28 and TRBJ2-1; D not resolved. Germline assignment: CDR1 MDHEN and CDR2 SYDVKM. CDR3 length equals 14 residues. V lost 7 bases and J 3 bases, leaving 13 bases between the germline ends.

This clonotype was detected ten times or more. V is TRBV3-1 and J is TRBJ2-7; D may be TRBD2 (5 bases). CDR3 length equals 11 residues. Deletions cut 4 bases from V and 5 bases from J, with 6 bases between. The germline V gene has CDR1 LGHDT and CDR2 YNNKEL (reference sequence). The CDR3 DNA reads TGTGCCAGCAGCCTGACTAACGAGCAGTACTTC. Protein sequence: CASSLTNEQYF.

V gene TRBV4-1 combines with J gene TRBJ2-5, with D perhaps matching TRBD2 (5 bases). Germline-derived CDR1 and CDR2 are MGHRA and YSYEKL. The CDR3 loop spans 15 amino acids. V lost 0 bases, J lost 4 bases, and 12 bases lay in between. DNA for the CDR3: TGCGCCAGCAGCCAAGATGAAGCGGAGTCAGAGACCCAGTACTTC. It translates to CASSQDEAESETQYF.

This clonotype has a handful of counts. The V and J genes are TRBV28 and TRBJ2-7, with D unresolved. This CDR3 region has 14 residues. V dropped 4 bases and J dropped 4 bases, with 14 bases sitting between them. From germline, CDR1 is MDHEN and CDR2 SYDVKM. The CDR3 spells CASSSRTDGYEQYF. CDR3 nucleotides: TGTGCCAGCAGTTCCCGAACCGACGGATACGAGCAGTACTTC.